The rows below give T cell receptor beta chains drawn from one sample of a study of blood T cells in healthy people across ages. TCRdb reprocessed the 5' RACE reads with MiXCR, giving one entry per CDR3 protein. The data show about 680,000 distinct CDR3 sequences, with roughly 49% seen just once and around 32% held by the top ten. The material sequenced was blood. Every receptor here comes from a woman in her sixties or seventies in good health. CDR3s leave out the opening cysteine and the closing phenylalanine or tryptophan. Each record gives: D gene, V gene, J gene, CDR3 protein. The D gene is left open where the match is weak.

D gene: -; V gene: TRBV5-1; J gene: TRBJ1-2; CDR3 protein: ASSLDGQHNYGYT
D gene: -; V gene: TRBV6-6; J gene: TRBJ1-2; CDR3 protein: ASSYDSYYHGYT
D gene: TRBD1; V gene: TRBV7-2; J gene: TRBJ1-1; CDR3 protein: ASSYWDSMNTEAF
D gene: TRBD1; V gene: TRBV4-2; J gene: TRBJ1-5; CDR3 protein: ASSQRQGWDQPQH
D gene: -; V gene: TRBV27; J gene: -; CDR3 protein: ASSSPRGRDYEQY
D gene: TRBD1; V gene: TRBV6-1; J gene: TRBJ2-4; CDR3 protein: ASSGQGNIQY
D gene: TRBD1; V gene: TRBV20-1; J gene: TRBJ2-7; CDR3 protein: SARDRETYEQY
D gene: -; V gene: TRBV7-2; J gene: TRBJ2-4; CDR3 protein: ASSELELQY
D gene: -; V gene: TRBV2; J gene: TRBJ2-7; CDR3 protein: ASSVQEPYEQY
D gene: -; V gene: TRBV4-2; J gene: TRBJ2-5; CDR3 protein: ASSPGTGPGTQY
D gene: -; V gene: TRBV28; J gene: TRBJ1-4; CDR3 protein: ASSLRMSNEKLF
D gene: -; V gene: TRBV20-1; J gene: TRBJ2-5; CDR3 protein: SARDPSGETQY
D gene: TRBD2; V gene: TRBV20-1; J gene: TRBJ2-5; CDR3 protein: SASASGRLETQY
D gene: -; V gene: TRBV13; J gene: TRBJ2-7; CDR3 protein: ASSETSPDSYEQY
D gene: TRBD2; V gene: TRBV15; J gene: TRBJ2-5; CDR3 protein: ATSRGEREGKNEQY
D gene: TRBD2; V gene: TRBV11-2; J gene: -; CDR3 protein: ASSLTSGRAYNEQY
D gene: -; V gene: TRBV5-4; J gene: TRBJ2-2; CDR3 protein: ASSPPYTGELF
D gene: TRBD1; V gene: TRBV27; J gene: TRBJ1-1; CDR3 protein: ASSNRDSATEAF
D gene: -; V gene: TRBV10-3; J gene: TRBJ2-5; CDR3 protein: ATRNEQETQY
D gene: -; V gene: TRBV21-1; J gene: TRBJ2-7; CDR3 protein: ASSKNPAGAHEQY
D gene: -; V gene: TRBV3-1; J gene: -; CDR3 protein: ASSQEGQRAHEQY
D gene: -; V gene: TRBV29-1; J gene: TRBJ2-1; CDR3 protein: SVEDFTGSSYNEQF
D gene: -; V gene: TRBV7-2; J gene: TRBJ1-1; CDR3 protein: ASSLMGGGTEAF
D gene: -; V gene: TRBV9; J gene: TRBJ2-1; CDR3 protein: ASSVGGSYNEQF
D gene: -; V gene: TRBV9; J gene: TRBJ2-2; CDR3 protein: ASSVSVQGHTGELF
D gene: TRBD2; V gene: TRBV7-2; J gene: TRBJ2-1; CDR3 protein: ASSLASGGWEQF
D gene: TRBD2; V gene: TRBV20-1; J gene: TRBJ2-1; CDR3 protein: SARDSGRTGGNEQF
D gene: -; V gene: TRBV3-1; J gene: TRBJ1-2; CDR3 protein: ASSQPTAWGYT
D gene: -; V gene: TRBV20-1; J gene: TRBJ1-4; CDR3 protein: SAGRGTNEKLF
D gene: -; V gene: TRBV20-1; J gene: TRBJ2-5; CDR3 protein: SARKTEETQY
D gene: -; V gene: TRBV28; J gene: TRBJ1-2; CDR3 protein: ASTGQNYGYT
D gene: TRBD1; V gene: TRBV6-5; J gene: -; CDR3 protein: ASSYPTGGYETQY
D gene: -; V gene: TRBV10-3; J gene: TRBJ1-2; CDR3 protein: AISESIPPTVNYGYT
D gene: -; V gene: TRBV20-1; J gene: TRBJ2-2; CDR3 protein: SASASAGELF
D gene: TRBD1; V gene: TRBV18; J gene: TRBJ1-2; CDR3 protein: ASSPGRDRGTIYGYT
D gene: TRBD2; V gene: TRBV28; J gene: TRBJ2-7; CDR3 protein: ASSSGTRGGYEQY
D gene: TRBD1; V gene: TRBV27; J gene: TRBJ2-7; CDR3 protein: ASSPRGQGFPYEQY
D gene: -; V gene: TRBV7-9; J gene: -; CDR3 protein: ASSKTGGPQETQY
D gene: TRBD2; V gene: TRBV7-3; J gene: TRBJ2-1; CDR3 protein: ASSPYPTGTSGYNEQF
D gene: -; V gene: TRBV4-3; J gene: TRBJ2-7; CDR3 protein: ASSQDSGLTYEQY
D gene: TRBD2; V gene: TRBV20-1; J gene: TRBJ2-5; CDR3 protein: SARDPSLLTSGRGNEQY
D gene: TRBD1; V gene: TRBV7-9; J gene: TRBJ1-2; CDR3 protein: ASSLKFRDSDYGYT
D gene: TRBD2; V gene: TRBV24-1; J gene: TRBJ2-1; CDR3 protein: ATSDTATTSGGLNEQF
D gene: -; V gene: TRBV6-2/TRBV6-3; J gene: TRBJ2-3; CDR3 protein: ASSPSSDTQY
D gene: TRBD2; V gene: TRBV11-2; J gene: TRBJ2-2; CDR3 protein: ASRRPGLAGGAGELF
D gene: -; V gene: TRBV24-1; J gene: TRBJ2-3; CDR3 protein: ATSDRSQHTDTQY
D gene: -; V gene: TRBV18; J gene: TRBJ1-2; CDR3 protein: ASSPYVGYGYT
D gene: TRBD1; V gene: TRBV5-1; J gene: TRBJ1-1; CDR3 protein: ASSRTGVLNTEAF
D gene: TRBD1; V gene: TRBV28; J gene: TRBJ2-3; CDR3 protein: ASGQGYTQY
D gene: TRBD1; V gene: TRBV7-8; J gene: TRBJ1-5; CDR3 protein: ASSLIQGNQPQH
D gene: TRBD1; V gene: TRBV11-3; J gene: TRBJ2-6; CDR3 protein: ASSSPTGAPGANVLT
D gene: TRBD2; V gene: TRBV7-9; J gene: TRBJ2-7; CDR3 protein: ASSLLAGGKYEQY
D gene: -; V gene: TRBV15; J gene: TRBJ1-5; CDR3 protein: ATSRVVDQPQH
D gene: -; V gene: TRBV4-3; J gene: TRBJ2-6; CDR3 protein: ASSQDAGQLSGANVLT
D gene: TRBD2; V gene: TRBV20-1; J gene: TRBJ2-4; CDR3 protein: SASRTSGPEGKNIQY
D gene: TRBD1; V gene: TRBV20-1; J gene: TRBJ1-2; CDR3 protein: SASGQGGGYGYT
D gene: -; V gene: TRBV7-2; J gene: -; CDR3 protein: ASSLVGGDSQETQY
D gene: -; V gene: TRBV7-8; J gene: TRBJ2-1; CDR3 protein: ASSFAHSNEQF
D gene: -; V gene: TRBV20-1; J gene: TRBJ2-1; CDR3 protein: SAREEGGSYNEQF
D gene: TRBD2; V gene: TRBV5-4; J gene: TRBJ2-7; CDR3 protein: ASSPEGGGRSYNEQY